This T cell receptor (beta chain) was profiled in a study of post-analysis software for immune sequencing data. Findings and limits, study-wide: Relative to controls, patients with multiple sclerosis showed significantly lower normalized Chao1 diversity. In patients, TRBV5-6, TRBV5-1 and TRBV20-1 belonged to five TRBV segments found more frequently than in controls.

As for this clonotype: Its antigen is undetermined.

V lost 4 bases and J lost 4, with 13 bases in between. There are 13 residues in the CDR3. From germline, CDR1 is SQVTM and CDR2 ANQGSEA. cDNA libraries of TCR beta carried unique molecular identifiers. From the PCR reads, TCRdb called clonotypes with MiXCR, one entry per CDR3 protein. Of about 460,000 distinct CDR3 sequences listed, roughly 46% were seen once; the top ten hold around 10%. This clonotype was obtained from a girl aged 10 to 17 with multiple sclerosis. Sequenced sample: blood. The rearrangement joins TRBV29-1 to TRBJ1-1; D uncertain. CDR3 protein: CSVGVPHLTEAFF. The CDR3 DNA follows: TGCAGCGTTGGAGTACCCCACCTCACTGAAGCTTTCTTT.